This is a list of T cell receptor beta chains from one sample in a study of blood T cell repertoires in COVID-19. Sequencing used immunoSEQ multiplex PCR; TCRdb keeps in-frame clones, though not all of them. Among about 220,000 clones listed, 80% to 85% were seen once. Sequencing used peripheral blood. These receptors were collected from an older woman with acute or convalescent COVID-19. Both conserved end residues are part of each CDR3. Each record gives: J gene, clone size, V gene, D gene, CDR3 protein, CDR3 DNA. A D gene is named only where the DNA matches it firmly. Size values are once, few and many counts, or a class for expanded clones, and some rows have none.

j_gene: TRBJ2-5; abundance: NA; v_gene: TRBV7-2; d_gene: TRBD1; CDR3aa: CASSLAGTDKETQYF; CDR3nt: TGTGCCAGCAGCTTGGCCGGGACAGACAAAGAGACCCAGTACTTC
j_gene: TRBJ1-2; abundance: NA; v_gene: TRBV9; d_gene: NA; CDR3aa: CASSVDPLSGVSNYGYTF; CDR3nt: TGTGCCAGCAGCGTTGACCCCCTGTCAGGGGTGTCGAACTATGGCTACACCTTC
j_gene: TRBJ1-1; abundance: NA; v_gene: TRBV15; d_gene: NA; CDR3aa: CATSRDYSVSEAFF; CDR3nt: TGTGCCACCAGCAGAGATTACTCGGTCTCTGAAGCTTTCTTT
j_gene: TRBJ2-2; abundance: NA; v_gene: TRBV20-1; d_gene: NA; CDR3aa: CSASSGGELFF; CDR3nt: TGCAGTGCTAGTTCAGGCGGGGAGCTGTTTTTT
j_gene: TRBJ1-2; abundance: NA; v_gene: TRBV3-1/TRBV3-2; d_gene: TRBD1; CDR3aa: CASSRGQGAGSTF; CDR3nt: TGTGCCAGCAGCCGGGGACAGGGGGCTGGAAGCACCTTC
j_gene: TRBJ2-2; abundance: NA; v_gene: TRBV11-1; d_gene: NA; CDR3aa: CASSFSVNTGELFF; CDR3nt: TGTGCCAGCAGCTTCTCCGTGAACACCGGGGAGCTGTTTTTT
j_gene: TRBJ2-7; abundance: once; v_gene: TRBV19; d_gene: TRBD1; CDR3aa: CASSFAGGDEQYF; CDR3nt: TGTGCCAGTAGTTTCGCAGGGGGCGACGAGCAGTACTTC
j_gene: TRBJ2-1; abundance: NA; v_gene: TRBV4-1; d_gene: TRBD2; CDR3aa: CASSQPGGVYNEQFF; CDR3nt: TGCGCCAGCAGCCAACCCGGGGGGGTTTACAATGAGCAGTTCTTC
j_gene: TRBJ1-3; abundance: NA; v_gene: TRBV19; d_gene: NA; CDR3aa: CASSWGRTRTSGNTIYF; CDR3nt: TGTGCCAGTAGTTGGGGAAGGACCCGGACTTCTGGAAACACCATATATTTT
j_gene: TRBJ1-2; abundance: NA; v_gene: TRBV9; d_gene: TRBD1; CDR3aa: CASSSGQGNGYTF; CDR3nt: TGTGCCAGCAGCTCGGGACAGGGGAATGGCTACACCTTC
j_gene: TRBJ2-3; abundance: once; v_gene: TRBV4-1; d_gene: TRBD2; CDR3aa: CASSQDGTRADTQYF; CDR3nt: TGCGCCAGCAGCCAAGATGGGACTAGAGCAGATACGCAGTATTTT
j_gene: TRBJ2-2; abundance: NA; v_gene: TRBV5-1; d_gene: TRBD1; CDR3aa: CASSSGQGDTGELFF; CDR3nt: TGCGCCAGCAGCTCCGGACAGGGGGACACCGGGGAGCTGTTTTTT
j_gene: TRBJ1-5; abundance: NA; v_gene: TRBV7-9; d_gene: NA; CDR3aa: CASSSNSNQPQHF; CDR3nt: TGTGCCAGCAGCTCAAATAGCAATCAGCCCCAGCATTTT
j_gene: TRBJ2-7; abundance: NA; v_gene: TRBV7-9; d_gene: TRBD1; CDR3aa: CASSLASGTGVNF; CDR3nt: TGTGCCAGCAGCTTAGCCTCCGGGACAGGGGTCAACTTC
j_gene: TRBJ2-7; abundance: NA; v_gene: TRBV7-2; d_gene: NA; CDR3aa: CASSLAPGVYEQYF; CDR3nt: TGTGCCAGCAGCTTAGCCCCGGGGGTCTACGAGCAGTACTTC
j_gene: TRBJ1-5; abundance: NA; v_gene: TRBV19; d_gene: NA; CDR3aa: CASSRGGDTNQPQHF; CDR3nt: TGTGCCAGTAGTCGGGGGGGGGACACAAATCAGCCCCAGCATTTT
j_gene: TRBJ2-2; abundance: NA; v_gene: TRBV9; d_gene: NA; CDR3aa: CASSVEIGAPDTGELFF; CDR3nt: TGTGCCAGCAGCGTAGAGATAGGGGCTCCGGACACCGGGGAGCTGTTTTTT
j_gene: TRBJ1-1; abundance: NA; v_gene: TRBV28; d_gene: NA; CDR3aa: CASSLSQGFTEAFF; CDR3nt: TGTGCCAGCAGTTTGTCCCAGGGATTCACTGAAGCTTTCTTT
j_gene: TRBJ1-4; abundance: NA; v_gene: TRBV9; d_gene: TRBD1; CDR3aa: CASSQTGGNEKLFF; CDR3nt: TGTGCCAGCAGTCAGACAGGGGGTAATGAAAAACTGTTTTTT
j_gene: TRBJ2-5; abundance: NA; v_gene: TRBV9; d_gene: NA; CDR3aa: CASSVDPEGGVRETQYF; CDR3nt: TGTGCCAGCAGCGTAGACCCGGAGGGGGGGGTTCGGGAGACCCAGTACTTC
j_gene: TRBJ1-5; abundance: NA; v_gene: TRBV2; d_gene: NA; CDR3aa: CASSEGRGGKDDQPQHF; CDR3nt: TGTGCCAGCAGTGAAGGCAGGGGAGGGAAGGACGATCAGCCCCAGCATTTT
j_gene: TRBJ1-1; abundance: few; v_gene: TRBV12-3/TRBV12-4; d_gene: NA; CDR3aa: CASSFSFTEAFF; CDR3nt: TGTGCCAGCAGTTTTAGCTTCACTGAAGCTTTCTTT
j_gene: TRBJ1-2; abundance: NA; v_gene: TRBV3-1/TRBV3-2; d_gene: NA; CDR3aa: CASSPNGQSHYGYTF; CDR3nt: TGTGCCAGCAGCCCGAACGGACAGAGCCACTATGGCTACACCTTC